The present TCR beta chain was sequenced within a study of blood T cell repertoires in COVID-19. Libraries were prepared by immunoSEQ multiplex PCR; TCRdb keeps only in-frame clonotypes and omits some of them. This sample carries around 240,000 clones, 82% of them seen once, and the ten largest clones take over 1.5%. CDR3 length: 18 amino acids. Germline CDR1 is KGHSH and CDR2 is LQKENI. V shed 5 bases and J shed 1 base, with 20 bases lying between them. The sample taken for sequencing was peripheral blood. This clonotype was obtained from a woman of 80 years or more with acute or convalescent COVID-19. This chain uses TRBV18 with TRBJ2-2; D remains unclear. Here the CDR3 reads CASSSRVLRGQNTGELFF. The CDR3 nucleotides are TGTGCCAGCTCATCCCGAGTTTTACGAGGCCAGAACACCGGGGAGCTGTTTTTT.